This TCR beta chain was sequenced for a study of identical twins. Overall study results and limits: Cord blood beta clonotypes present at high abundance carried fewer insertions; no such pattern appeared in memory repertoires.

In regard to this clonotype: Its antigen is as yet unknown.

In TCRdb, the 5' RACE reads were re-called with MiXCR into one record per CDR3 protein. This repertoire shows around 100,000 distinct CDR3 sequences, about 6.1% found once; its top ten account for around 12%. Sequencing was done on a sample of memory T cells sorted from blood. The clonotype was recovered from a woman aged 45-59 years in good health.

CDR3 in DNA: TGTGCCAGCAGCCAAGCCGGGAAAGGCTACACCTTC. Translating gives CASSQAGKGYTF. V usage is TRBV3-1 and J usage is TRBJ1-2; D is undetermined. This CDR3 region has 12 residues. Trimming left V 1 base short and J 8 bases short, with 8 bases between. In germline, CDR1 is LGHDT, CDR2 YNNKEL (reference sequence).